The clone carrying this T cell receptor beta chain is a singleton in its sample. Its antigen remains unknown. This record comes from a study of somatic mutations in cytotoxic T cells in rheumatoid arthritis. Clones were read by immunoSEQ multiplex PCR, and TCRdb kept only the in-frame ones, dropping some. The sample lists about 33,000 clones; about 84% were seen once. Trimming left V 0 bases short and J 6 bases short, with 6 bases between. The CDR3 is made up of 11 amino acids. The germline V gene encodes CDR1 GTSNPN and CDR2 SVGIG (reference sequence). Study results and caveats: It was found that CD8+ T-cell clonality in rheumatoid arthritis patients did not differ significantly from that in age-matched healthy controls. Among patients with rheumatoid arthritis, but not healthy controls, CD8+ clonality increased with age.

This chain connects TRBV30 to TRBJ2-7; D remains unclear. What was sequenced was CD8+ T cells sorted from blood. The TCR sequence derives from a man in his forties or fifties in good health. CDR3 loop: CAWSVTSEQYF. In DNA, the CDR3 is TGTGCCTGGAGTGTCACCTCCGAGCAGTACTTC. The variable domain in full, completed from reference TRBV30 and TRBJ2-7, reads SQTIHQWPATLVQPVGSPLSLECTVEGTSNPNLYWYRQAAGRGLQLLFYSVGIGQISSEVPQNLSASRPQDRQFILSSKKLLLSDSGFYLCAWSVTSEQYFGPGTRLTVT.